The T cell receptor (beta chain) under discussion was sequenced for a study of circulating CD8 cells and anti-PD-1 response in melanoma. As for the study in general: About 55% of the 13 melanoma patients received first-line anti-PD-1 therapy.

Each library started from around 14 ng of total RNA using the QIAseq Immune Repertoire TCR panel. TCRdb itself ran the reads through MiXCR, one entry per CDR3 protein. The data show 1,800 or so distinct CDR3 sequences, with roughly 7.3% seen just once and around 8% held by the top ten. The length of the CDR3 is 14 residues. CDR1 is GTSNPN, CDR2 SVGIG, per germline (reference sequence). V was shortened by 2 bases and J by 3 bases, with 13 bases between the two germline ends. Four subsets defined by PD-1 and/or TIGIT were sorted from live CD3+CD8+TCRalphabeta+ cells. The study, taken as a whole, reports: PD-1 and DPOS subsets showed similar, higher clonality than DNEG.

This clonotype turned up a few times. The antigen remains undetermined. The sequences come from CD8+ T cells from PBMCs, collected at baseline or after one month of anti-PD-1 therapy (not recorded which). This sequence was found in a human donor with melanoma. The V gene is TRBV30, the J gene TRBJ1-1; no clear D gene. The CDR3 DNA is TGTGCCTGGAGTCCCGGAGAGAGTCACACTGAAGCTTTCTTT. Encoded protein: CAWSPGESHTEAFF.